The rows below give T cell receptor beta chains drawn from one sample of a study of blood T cell repertoires in COVID-19. Clones were read by immunoSEQ multiplex PCR, and TCRdb kept only the in-frame ones, dropping some. The sample lists around 350,000 clones, around 87% occurring once. Sequenced input: peripheral blood. All receptors derive from a human donor in a cohort sampled during active COVID-19. CDR3s include the opening cysteine and the closing phenylalanine or tryptophan. A D gene is named only where the DNA matches it firmly. Not all rows give a size; the values are once, few, many and, for expanded clones, a class.

j_call: TRBJ1-5; d_call: -; v_call: TRBV7-9; clone_size: -; cdr3_aa: CASSYGHRDQPQHF; cdr3_nt: TGTGCCAGCAGCTACGGCCACAGGGATCAGCCCCAGCATTTT
j_call: TRBJ2-7; d_call: TRBD1; v_call: TRBV3-1/TRBV3-2; clone_size: -; cdr3_aa: CASSPSGQGGNEQYF; cdr3_nt: TGTGCCAGCAGCCCCTCGGGACAGGGGGGAAACGAGCAGTACTTC
j_call: TRBJ1-3; d_call: -; v_call: TRBV29-1; clone_size: -; cdr3_aa: CSATASGNTIYF; cdr3_nt: TGCAGCGCGACAGCCTCTGGAAACACCATATATTTT
j_call: TRBJ2-1; d_call: -; v_call: TRBV28; clone_size: -; cdr3_aa: CASSPGGLINYNEQFF; cdr3_nt: TGTGCCAGCAGTCCCGGTGGGCTCATCAACTACAATGAGCAGTTCTTC
j_call: TRBJ1-5; d_call: -; v_call: TRBV2; clone_size: few; cdr3_aa: CASSERLALGNQPQHF; cdr3_nt: TGTGCCAGCAGTGAACGGCTAGCTCTAGGCAATCAGCCCCAGCATTTT
j_call: TRBJ2-1; d_call: TRBD1; v_call: TRBV5-4; clone_size: few; cdr3_aa: CASSPTRGNEQFF; cdr3_nt: TGTGCCAGCAGCCCTACCAGGGGGAACGAGCAGTTCTTC
j_call: TRBJ2-7; d_call: -; v_call: TRBV10-2; clone_size: -; cdr3_aa: CASSTAGETSYEQYF; cdr3_nt: TGCGCCAGCAGTACAGCAGGGGAGACCTCCTACGAGCAGTACTTC
j_call: TRBJ2-5; d_call: TRBD2; v_call: TRBV4-2; clone_size: -; cdr3_aa: CASSHNAGGLGETQYF; cdr3_nt: TGTGCCAGCAGCCATAACGCGGGAGGGCTGGGAGAGACCCAGTACTTC
j_call: TRBJ1-5; d_call: TRBD1; v_call: TRBV28; clone_size: -; cdr3_aa: CASSLSWTGGGQPQHF; cdr3_nt: TGTGCCAGCAGTTTAAGTTGGACAGGGGGAGGGCAGCCCCAGCATTTT
j_call: TRBJ1-2; d_call: -; v_call: TRBV2; clone_size: -; cdr3_aa: CASSTSRGSDSYGYTF; cdr3_nt: TGTGCCAGCAGTACCTCCAGGGGCTCGGATAGCTATGGCTACACCTTC
j_call: TRBJ2-1; d_call: TRBD1; v_call: TRBV7-2; clone_size: -; cdr3_aa: CASSPRQGSNEQFF; cdr3_nt: TGTGCCAGCAGCCCCAGACAGGGTTCGAATGAGCAGTTCTTC
j_call: TRBJ1-6; d_call: -; v_call: TRBV2; clone_size: -; cdr3_aa: CASSDFLIESPLHF; cdr3_nt: TGTGCCAGCAGTGATTTCTTAATTGAGTCACCCCTCCACTTT
j_call: TRBJ2-7; d_call: -; v_call: TRBV11-1; clone_size: once; cdr3_aa: CASSLIGSSYEQYF; cdr3_nt: TGTGCCAGCAGCTTAATCGGGAGCTCCTACGAGCAGTACTTC
j_call: TRBJ2-1; d_call: TRBD1; v_call: TRBV6-6; clone_size: -; cdr3_aa: CASSYSTGGNEQFF; cdr3_nt: TGTGCCAGCAGTTACTCGACAGGGGGCAATGAGCAGTTCTTC
j_call: TRBJ1-2; d_call: TRBD1; v_call: TRBV9; clone_size: -; cdr3_aa: CASSPHGQVSPGGYGYTF; cdr3_nt: TGTGCCAGCAGCCCACACGGACAGGTTAGTCCCGGCGGCTATGGCTACACCTTC
j_call: TRBJ2-1; d_call: -; v_call: TRBV25-1; clone_size: -; cdr3_aa: CASSPKGGAPEQFF; cdr3_nt: TGTGCCAGCAGCCCCAAAGGGGGGGCCCCCGAGCAGTTCTTC
j_call: TRBJ2-2; d_call: -; v_call: TRBV3-1/TRBV3-2; clone_size: -; cdr3_aa: CASSPGTLAGELFF; cdr3_nt: TGTGCCAGCAGCCCTGGGACTCTGGCCGGGGAGCTGTTTTTT
j_call: TRBJ1-3; d_call: -; v_call: TRBV6-6; clone_size: -; cdr3_aa: CASSYLSSGNTIYF; cdr3_nt: TGTGCCAGCAGTTACTTGAGCTCTGGAAACACCATATATTTT
j_call: TRBJ1-6; d_call: -; v_call: TRBV12-3/TRBV12-4; clone_size: -; cdr3_aa: CASTSSYNSPLHF; cdr3_nt: TGTGCCAGCACGTCGTCCTATAATTCACCCCTCCACTTT
j_call: TRBJ1-1; d_call: -; v_call: TRBV12-3/TRBV12-4; clone_size: -; cdr3_aa: CASSFLRGAEAFF; cdr3_nt: TGTGCCAGCAGTTTCTTGCGGGGTGCTGAAGCTTTCTTT
j_call: TRBJ1-1; d_call: -; v_call: TRBV7-2; clone_size: few; cdr3_aa: CASSLRSGNTEAFF; cdr3_nt: TGTGCCAGCAGCTTACGCAGCGGGAACACTGAAGCTTTCTTT
j_call: TRBJ1-3; d_call: TRBD1; v_call: TRBV30; clone_size: -; cdr3_aa: CAWSPPRTGRGNTIYF; cdr3_nt: TGTGCCTGGAGTCCGCCCCGGACAGGGCGAGGAAACACCATATATTTT
j_call: TRBJ2-1; d_call: TRBD2; v_call: TRBV5-1; clone_size: -; cdr3_aa: CASSLEGLADEQFF; cdr3_nt: TGCGCCAGCAGCTTGGAAGGACTAGCAGATGAGCAGTTCTTC
j_call: TRBJ1-5; d_call: TRBD1; v_call: TRBV19; clone_size: -; cdr3_aa: CASSIIGGSQPQHF; cdr3_nt: TGTGCCAGTAGTATAATAGGGGGCAGTCAGCCCCAGCATTTT
j_call: TRBJ2-1; d_call: TRBD2; v_call: TRBV7-2; clone_size: -; cdr3_aa: CASSLASGVYNEQFF; cdr3_nt: TGTGCCAGCAGCTTAGCTAGCGGGGTGTATAATGAGCAGTTCTTC
j_call: TRBJ2-1; d_call: TRBD2; v_call: TRBV18; clone_size: once; cdr3_aa: CASSRKGLADNEQFF; cdr3_nt: TGTGCCAGCTCACGAAAGGGACTAGCGGACAATGAGCAGTTCTTC
j_call: TRBJ2-1; d_call: TRBD1; v_call: TRBV7-6; clone_size: -; cdr3_aa: CASSQTVPGTGPSYNEQFF; cdr3_nt: TGTGCCAGCAGCCAGACTGTGCCAGGGACAGGGCCATCCTACAATGAGCAGTTCTTC
j_call: TRBJ1-3; d_call: TRBD1; v_call: TRBV5-6; clone_size: -; cdr3_aa: CASSSARDRGYGNTIYF; cdr3_nt: TGTGCCAGCAGCTCCGCCCGGGACAGGGGGTATGGAAACACCATATATTTT
j_call: TRBJ1-5; d_call: -; v_call: TRBV6-1; clone_size: once; cdr3_aa: CASSGPALLAGNQPQHF; cdr3_nt: TGTGCCAGCAGTGGGCCTGCCCTTTTGGCAGGGAATCAGCCCCAGCATTTT
j_call: TRBJ1-2; d_call: -; v_call: TRBV25-1; clone_size: once; cdr3_aa: CASRVRSSAYGYTF; cdr3_nt: TGTGCCAGCAGGGTGAGGAGTTCGGCGTATGGCTACACCTTC
j_call: TRBJ2-2; d_call: TRBD2; v_call: TRBV9; clone_size: -; cdr3_aa: CASSAFSGRATGELFF; cdr3_nt: TGTGCCAGCAGCGCCTTTAGCGGGAGGGCCACCGGGGAGCTGTTTTTT
j_call: TRBJ2-5; d_call: -; v_call: TRBV5-1; clone_size: few; cdr3_aa: CASSLSGLQETQYF; cdr3_nt: TGCGCCAGCAGCTTGTCGGGGTTGCAAGAGACCCAGTACTTC
j_call: TRBJ1-6; d_call: -; v_call: TRBV6-6; clone_size: once; cdr3_aa: CASSYVAGYSPLHF; cdr3_nt: TGTGCCAGCAGTTACGTGGCAGGGTATTCACCCCTCCACTTT
j_call: TRBJ1-1; d_call: -; v_call: TRBV4-2; clone_size: -; cdr3_aa: CASSPRVFGDTEAFF; cdr3_nt: TGTGCCAGCAGCCCCAGGGTTTTTGGTGACACTGAAGCTTTCTTT
j_call: TRBJ2-3; d_call: TRBD2; v_call: TRBV30; clone_size: -; cdr3_aa: CAWSVLAGADTQYF; cdr3_nt: TGTGCCTGGAGTGTACTAGCGGGAGCGGATACGCAGTATTTT
j_call: TRBJ2-3; d_call: -; v_call: TRBV19; clone_size: -; cdr3_aa: CASNDLSTDTQYF; cdr3_nt: TGTGCCAGCAACGACTTGAGCACAGATACGCAGTATTTT
j_call: TRBJ1-5; d_call: TRBD1; v_call: TRBV19; clone_size: -; cdr3_aa: CASSIDREGAFNSNQPQHF; cdr3_nt: TGTGCCAGTAGTATAGATCGCGAGGGGGCATTCAACAGCAATCAGCCCCAGCATTTT
j_call: TRBJ2-1; d_call: TRBD1; v_call: TRBV6-5; clone_size: -; cdr3_aa: CASSMTGIEQFF; cdr3_nt: TGTGCCAGCAGCATGACAGGGATTGAGCAGTTCTTC
j_call: TRBJ2-5; d_call: -; v_call: TRBV3-1/TRBV3-2; clone_size: -; cdr3_aa: CASSHEWAPETQYF; cdr3_nt: TGTGCCAGCAGCCATGAGTGGGCCCCAGAGACCCAGTACTTC
j_call: TRBJ1-1; d_call: -; v_call: TRBV9; clone_size: few; cdr3_aa: CASSPTPMNTEAFF; cdr3_nt: TGTGCCAGCAGCCCGACACCTATGAACACTGAAGCTTTCTTT
j_call: TRBJ2-1; d_call: TRBD1; v_call: TRBV29-1; clone_size: -; cdr3_aa: CSVGSYTGGYEQFF; cdr3_nt: TGCAGCGTGGGATCTTATACAGGGGGCTATGAGCAGTTCTTC
j_call: TRBJ2-7; d_call: TRBD2; v_call: TRBV7-8; clone_size: -; cdr3_aa: CASSSSSGGRAEQYF; cdr3_nt: TGTGCCAGCAGCAGCTCTAGCGGAGGGAGGGCCGAGCAGTACTTC
j_call: TRBJ2-4; d_call: -; v_call: TRBV2; clone_size: -; cdr3_aa: CASRGTELAKNIQYF; cdr3_nt: TGTGCCAGCCGGGGGACGGAGTTGGCCAAAAACATTCAGTACTTC
j_call: TRBJ1-2; d_call: -; v_call: TRBV29-1; clone_size: once; cdr3_aa: CSVADQGIHTF; cdr3_nt: TGCAGCGTTGCGGACCAGGGGATACACACCTTC
j_call: TRBJ2-7; d_call: TRBD2; v_call: TRBV30; clone_size: once; cdr3_aa: CAWSVGAGNYEQYF; cdr3_nt: TGTGCCTGGAGTGTAGGAGCGGGAAACTACGAGCAGTACTTC
j_call: TRBJ2-3; d_call: TRBD1; v_call: TRBV18; clone_size: once; cdr3_aa: CASSPYLVEGAPQDTQYF; cdr3_nt: TGTGCCAGCTCACCTTACTTGGTAGAGGGGGCCCCTCAGGATACGCAGTATTTT
j_call: TRBJ1-5; d_call: -; v_call: TRBV3-1/TRBV3-2; clone_size: -; cdr3_aa: CASSQDGRESNQPQHF; cdr3_nt: TGTGCCAGCAGCCAAGATGGGAGGGAAAGCAATCAGCCCCAGCATTTT
j_call: TRBJ2-7; d_call: -; v_call: TRBV9; clone_size: -; cdr3_aa: CASSAAYYDEQYF; cdr3_nt: TGTGCCAGCAGCGCCGCCTATTACGACGAGCAGTACTTC
j_call: TRBJ2-5; d_call: -; v_call: TRBV5-1; clone_size: -; cdr3_aa: CASYPEIQHVETQYF; cdr3_nt: TGCGCCAGCTATCCTGAAATACAGCATGTGGAGACCCAGTACTTC
j_call: TRBJ1-3; d_call: -; v_call: TRBV5-1; clone_size: -; cdr3_aa: CASSPQGRLRSGNTIYF; cdr3_nt: TGCGCCAGCAGCCCCCAGGGGCGACTACGGTCTGGAAACACCATATATTTT
j_call: TRBJ1-2; d_call: -; v_call: TRBV6-2/TRBV6-3; clone_size: many; cdr3_aa: CASSDHRVGYTF; cdr3_nt: TGTGCCAGCAGTGACCACAGGGTTGGCTACACCTTC
j_call: TRBJ2-5; d_call: TRBD2; v_call: TRBV5-6; clone_size: -; cdr3_aa: CASSLGLVQETQYF; cdr3_nt: TGTGCCAGCAGCCTGGGACTAGTCCAAGAGACCCAGTACTTC
j_call: TRBJ2-3; d_call: -; v_call: TRBV4-2; clone_size: -; cdr3_aa: CASSQDGDSGVRDTQYF; cdr3_nt: TGTGCCAGCAGCCAAGATGGGGATAGCGGAGTCCGAGATACGCAGTATTTT